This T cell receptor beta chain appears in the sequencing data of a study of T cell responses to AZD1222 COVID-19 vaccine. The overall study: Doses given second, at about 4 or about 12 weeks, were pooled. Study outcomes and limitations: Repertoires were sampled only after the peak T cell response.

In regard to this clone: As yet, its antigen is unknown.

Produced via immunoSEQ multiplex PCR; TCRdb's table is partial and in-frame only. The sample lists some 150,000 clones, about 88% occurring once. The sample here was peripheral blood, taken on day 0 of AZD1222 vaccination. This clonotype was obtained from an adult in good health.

CDR3 loop: CASSASGTGFTYGYTF. The CDR3 coding sequence is TGTGCCAGTAGTGCCTCCGGGACAGGCTTTACATATGGCTACACCTTC. The V call is TRBV19, the J call TRBJ1-2; 8 bases agree with TRBD1. CDR1 and CDR2 from the germline V gene are LNHDA and SQIVND (reference sequence). The CDR3 loop spans 16 amino acids. With 5 bases clipped from V and 5 bases from J, the junction kept 13 bases outside the gene matches.